These 10 T cell receptor beta chains share one sample of origin, sequenced in a study of CD8+ T cells in alopecia areata. The treatment is: oral pan-JAK inhibitor, 5-10 mg twice daily. Extracted RNA was reverse transcribed, and the resulting cDNA served as sequencing template. Libraries were prepared by immunoSEQ multiplex PCR; TCRdb keeps only in-frame clonotypes and omits some of them. The table shows fewer than 200,000 clones, with roughly 50% occurring only once. This specimen consisted of CD8+ T cells sorted from blood, obtained at week 24, from a patient treated with tofacitinib. Source of these receptors: a human donor with alopecia areata.

V and J are TRBV13 and TRBJ1-5; D might be TRBD1 (6 bases). V lost 5 bases and J lost 0, with 11 bases in between. The germline V gene encodes CDR1 PRHDT and CDR2 FYEKMQ (reference sequence). The CDR3 consists of 15 residues. The CDR3 DNA follows: TGTGCCAGCAGCACCAGGGGTCTTAGCAATCAGCCCCAGCATTTT. Protein sequence: CASSTRGLSNQPQHF.

The chain employs TRBV7-9 and TRBJ2-1; 7 bases align to TRBD1. This CDR3 region has 11 residues. Germline lookup yields CDR1 SEHNR and CDR2 FQNEAQ (reference sequence). J was trimmed by 15 bases and V by 11 bases; bases with no gene match: 13. The CDR3 region is CADRSGTETFF. The CDR3 DNA sequence: TGTGCCGACCGCTCCGGGACAGAGACGTTCTTC.

This chain connects TRBV27 to TRBJ2-4; D tentatively reads TRBD1 or TRBD2 (5 bases each). The CDR3 length is 16 residues. V lost 6 bases and J 0 bases, leaving 15 bases between the germline ends. The germline V gene encodes CDR1 MNHEY and CDR2 SMNVEV (reference sequence). The CDR3 reads CASSPTGRRAKNIQYF. DNA of the CDR3: TGTGCCAGCAGCCCTACGGGACGACGAGCCAAAAACATTCAGTACTTC.

The chain joins TRBV29-1 to TRBJ1-1; D is unresolved. This CDR3 has 13 amino acids. V lost 7 bases and J 4 bases, leaving 16 bases between the germline ends. Germline V lookup: CDR1 SQVTM, CDR2 ANQGSEA. DNA of the CDR3: TGCAGCGCTGACGGGCTAAGTAGCACTGAAGCTTTCTTT. This codes for CSADGLSSTEAFF. Variable domain in full (rest from reference TRBV29-1 and TRBJ1-1): SAVISQKPSRDICQRGTSLTIQCQVDSQVTMMFWYRQQPGQSLTLIATANQGSEATYESGFVIDKFPISRPNLTFSTLTVSNMSPEDSSIYLCSADGLSSTEAFFGQGTRLTVV.

The chain employs TRBV10-2 and TRBJ2-7, with 8 bases lining up with TRBD1. Germline values: CDR1 WSHSY, CDR2 SAAADI. The CDR3 extends over 14 amino acids. V shed 4 bases and J 5 bases; nucleotides not matched to a gene: 7. The CDR3 coding sequence is TGCGCCAGCAGTGCTTCAGGGGGCTTCCACGAGCAGTACTTC. Translation: CASSASGGFHEQYF.

The chain employs TRBV6-5 and TRBJ1-4; D call uncertain. Trimming cost V 6 bases and J 6 bases, with 8 bases left between them. The CDR3 covers 12 residues. Germline-derived CDR1 and CDR2 are MNHEY and SVGAGI. The DNA of the CDR3 is TGTGCCAGCAGGGATGTTGATGAAAAACTGTTTTTT. Residues: CASRDVDEKLFF.

The J gene is TRBJ2-7, the V gene TRBV15; tentative D call: TRBD1 (5 bases). This CDR3 region has 16 residues. V was trimmed by 0 bases and J by 3 bases, leaving 15 bases between them. The germline V gene encodes CDR1 LNHNV and CDR2 YYDKDF (reference sequence). CDR3 bases: TGTGCCACCAGCAGAGATCTAGGGGTTTCGGGCTACGAGCAGTACTTC. This codes for CATSRDLGVSGYEQYF.

A few counts support this clone. The V and J genes are TRBV7-9 and TRBJ2-5; maybe TRBD2 (6 bases). The CDR3 runs to 17 residues. V dropped 4 bases and J dropped 3 bases, with 21 bases sitting between them. CDR1 and CDR2 from the germline V gene are SEHNR and FQNEAQ (reference sequence). CDR3: CASSSSLRGGSKETQYF. For the CDR3, the DNA is TGTGCCAGCAGCTCCTCACTACGCGGAGGGAGTAAAGAGACCCAGTACTTC.

This rearrangement joins TRBV5-4 to TRBJ2-1, with D uncertain. With 0 bases removed from V and 5 bases from J, the gap between germline ends came to 3 bases. Germline V gene data show CDR1 as SGHNT and CDR2 as YYREEE (reference sequence). This CDR3 has 12 amino acids. CDR3 residues: CASSLGDNEQFF. The CDR3 coding sequence is TGTGCCAGCAGCTTGGGAGACAATGAGCAGTTCTTC.

This clone has just a few counts. V is TRBV29-1 and J is TRBJ2-5, with D possibly matching TRBD2 (6 bases). The ends were cut back, 3 bases at V and 1 base at J, with 12 bases in the middle. Germline-derived CDR1 and CDR2 are SQVTM and ANQGSEA. There are 14 residues in the CDR3. The CDR3 DNA sequence: TGCAGCGTTGAGGACGGGGGACCCCAAGAGACCCAGTACTTC. Its translation is CSVEDGGPQETQYF.